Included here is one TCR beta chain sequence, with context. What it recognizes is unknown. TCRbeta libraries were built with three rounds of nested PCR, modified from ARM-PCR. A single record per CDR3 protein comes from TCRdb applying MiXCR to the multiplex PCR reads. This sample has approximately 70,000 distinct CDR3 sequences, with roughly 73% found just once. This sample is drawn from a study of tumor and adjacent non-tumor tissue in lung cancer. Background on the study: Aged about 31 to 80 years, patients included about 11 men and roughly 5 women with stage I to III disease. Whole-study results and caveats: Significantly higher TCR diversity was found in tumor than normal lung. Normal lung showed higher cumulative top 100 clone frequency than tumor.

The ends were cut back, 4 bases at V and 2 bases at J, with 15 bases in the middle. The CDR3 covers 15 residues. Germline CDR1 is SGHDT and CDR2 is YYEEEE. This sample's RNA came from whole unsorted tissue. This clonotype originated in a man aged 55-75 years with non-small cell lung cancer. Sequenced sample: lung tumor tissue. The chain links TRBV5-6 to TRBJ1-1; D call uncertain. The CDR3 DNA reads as TGTGCCAGCAGCCCCGTTAGGCATAGTAACACTGAAGCTTTCTTT. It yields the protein CASSPVRHSNTEAFF.